This record concerns one TCR beta chain sequence. This specimen comes from a study of blood T cell repertoires in COVID-19. Background on the study: In each case, the material was cDNA or gDNA derived from T cells, B-cell-depleted T cells, or PBMCs.

The germline V gene encodes CDR1 SNHLY and CDR2 FYNNEI. The CDR3 spans 14 residues. V lost 8 bases to trimming and J lost 3 bases, with 14 bases between them. Followed longitudinally, the Seattle patients had been enrolled during active infection. Per the authors' pipeline: Reference gene primer amplification yielded estimated nucleated cell counts. The repertoire was sequenced with immunoSEQ multiplex PCR; TCRdb's copy has only in-frame clones and lacks some. Clone size and V and J calls were adopted from that table, with D and trimming inferred from the DNA. The sample lists roughly 200,000 clones; roughly nine tenths were seen once.

The chain couples TRBV2 to TRBJ1-3; no firm D call. The clonotype originates from a woman in her 50s with COVID-19, enrolled during active disease. Sequencing input: peripheral blood. The CDR3 DNA reads TGTGCCAGCGCTCAGGAGGCTGGTGGAAACACCATATATTTT. Translation: CASAQEAGGNTIYF.